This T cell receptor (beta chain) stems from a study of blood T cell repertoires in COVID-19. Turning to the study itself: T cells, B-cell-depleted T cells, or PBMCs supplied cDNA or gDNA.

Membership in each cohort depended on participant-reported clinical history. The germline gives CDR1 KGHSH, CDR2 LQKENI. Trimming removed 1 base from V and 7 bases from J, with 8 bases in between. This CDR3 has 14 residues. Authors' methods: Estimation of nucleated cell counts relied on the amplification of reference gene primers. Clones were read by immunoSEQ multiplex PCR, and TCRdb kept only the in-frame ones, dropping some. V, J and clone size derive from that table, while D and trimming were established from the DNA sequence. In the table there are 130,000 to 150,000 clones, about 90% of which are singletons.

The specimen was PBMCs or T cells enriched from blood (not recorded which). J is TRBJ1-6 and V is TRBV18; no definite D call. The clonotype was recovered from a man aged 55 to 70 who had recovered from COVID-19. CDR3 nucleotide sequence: TGTGCCAGCTCACCACTGGGCCCGAATTCACCCCTCCACTTT. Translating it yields CASSPLGPNSPLHF.